This entry lists 23 T cell receptor beta chains sequenced from one sample in a study of radiotherapy plus CTLA-4 blockade in lung cancer (dated by TCRdb to between 2018 and 2020). Libraries were constructed by the immunoSEQ multiplex PCR assay. In TCRdb, the immuneACCESS table is reduced to in-frame sequences with V and J assigned. These tables do not hold every clone; where another copy was compared, an unresolved V gene accounts for under half, and the others remain unexplained. Here the sample has about 43,000 clones; over 60% occur a single time. Around 25% of the sample rests with the top ten. The sequences come from peripheral blood, collected from a patient treated with radiotherapy plus ipilimumab. The receptors derive from a human donor with non-small cell lung cancer who had a partial response to radiotherapy plus ipilimumab.

The chain employs TRBV29-1 and TRBJ2-3; D gene uncertain. Germline V gene lookup returns CDR1 SQVTM and CDR2 ANQGSEA. This CDR3 has 14 residues. V was trimmed by 1 base and J by 6 bases, leaving 14 bases between them. The CDR3 protein is CSVEGFGGPDTQYF. CDR3 DNA: TGCAGCGTTGAAGGTTTTGGCGGCCCGGATACGCAGTATTTT.

This clone was counted a few times. This same CDR3 is encoded by further DNA sequences in the sample. The chain couples TRBV14 to TRBJ2-1, with 11 bases that match TRBD2. V dropped 4 bases and J dropped 6; count of bases not matched to a gene: 5. The germline V gene has CDR1 SGHDN and CDR2 FVKESK. This CDR3 has 15 residues. CDR3 amino acids: CASSPVAGGGNEQFF. CDR3 nucleotide sequence: TGTGCCAGCAGCCCCGTAGCGGGAGGGGGCAATGAGCAGTTCTTC.

V usage is TRBV30 and J usage is TRBJ1-4; 10 bases fit TRBD1. The CDR3 is 15 amino acids. The ends lost 0 bases at V and 9 bases at J; junction bases unmatched: 7. CDR1 is GTSNPN, CDR2 SVGIG, per germline (reference sequence). The CDR3 DNA reads TGTGCCTGGAGTGTAGGAGGGACAGGGGCGAAAAAACTGTTTTTT. This sequence encodes CAWSVGGTGAKKLFF.

V gene TRBV5-1 combines with J gene TRBJ2-2; 8 bases line up with TRBD1. J lost 6 bases, V lost 3 bases, and 1 base had no gene match. The CDR3 has 13 residues. From germline, CDR1 is SGHRS and CDR2 YFSETQ. CDR3 sequence reads: CASSSQGAGELFF. CDR3 nucleotide sequence: TGCGCCAGCAGCTCACAGGGGGCCGGGGAGCTGTTTTTT.

This clone has a handful of counts. The V and J genes are TRBV4-3 and TRBJ1-6; no firm D call. The CDR3 has 13 residues. Germline lookup yields CDR1 LGHNA and CDR2 YSLEER. The V and J ends lost 0 bases and 13 bases respectively, with 10 bases between them. The CDR3: CASSQDYSMPLHF. CDR3 in DNA: TGCGCCAGCAGCCAAGATTACAGTATGCCCCTCCACTTT.

This sequence joins TRBV18 and TRBJ2-5, with a weak D call TRBD1 (6 bases). CDR3 length: 14 residues. The germline CDR1 and CDR2 sequences are KGHSH and LQKENI. V was shortened by 4 bases and J by 4 bases, with 13 bases between the two germline ends. The CDR3 sequence: CASSLKTGRETQYF. CDR3 bases: TGTGCCAGCTCACTAAAGACAGGACGAGAGACCCAGTACTTC. Filled out from reference TRBV18 and TRBJ2-5, the complete variable domain reads NAGVMQNPRHLVRRRGQEARLRCSPMKGHSHVYWYRQLPEEGLKFMVYLQKENIIDESGMPKERFSAEFPKEGPSILRIQQVVRGDSAAYFCASSLKTGRETQYFGPGTRLLVL.

The chain has TRBV4-3 and TRBJ1-1; D gene uncertain. This CDR3 contains 15 residues. Germline lookup yields CDR1 LGHNA and CDR2 YSLEER. V gave up 3 bases and J gave up 4 bases, with 15 bases separating them. The DNA for the CDR3 is TGCGCCAGCAGCCAGGCTATAGGCAGAGGCACTGAAGCTTTCTTT. Translating it yields CASSQAIGRGTEAFF.

The rearrangement uses TRBV5-1 and TRBJ2-7; a weak D match, TRBD2 (5 bases). This CDR3 has 16 amino acids. The germline gives CDR1 SGHRS, CDR2 YFSETQ. The V end was cut by 0 bases, the J end by 3 bases, with 16 bases between. The CDR3 DNA follows: TGCGCCAGCAGCTTGGACGGGATGTATAACAGCTACGAGCAGTACTTC. It encodes CASSLDGMYNSYEQYF.

This clone was recorded a few times. This chain connects TRBV9 to TRBJ2-5; 15 nucleotides match TRBD2. V lost 5 bases, J lost 4 bases, and 9 bases stayed unmatched. The CDR3 totals 17 residues. The germline gives CDR1 SGDLS, CDR2 YYNGEE. The DNA for the CDR3 is TGTGCCAGCAGTGAAAAGGGACTAGCGGGAGGTAGAGAGACCCAGTACTTC. Its protein is CASSEKGLAGGRETQYF.

The gene calls are TRBV7-2 and TRBJ1-5; 10 bases are shared with TRBD1. The ends lost 4 bases at V and 6 bases at J; junction bases unmatched: 9. CDR1 and CDR2 from the germline V gene are SGHTA and FQGNSA. The CDR3 totals 16 residues. The CDR3 region is CASSSRTGGTSQPQHF. CDR3 coding DNA: TGTGCCAGCAGCTCCCGGACAGGGGGTACGAGTCAGCCCCAGCATTTT.

The CDR3 sequence is CASSARLAGLANEQFF. In DNA form, the CDR3 reads TGTGCCAGCAGTGCGAGACTAGCGGGATTGGCCAATGAGCAGTTCTTC. The chain recombines TRBV6-1 with TRBJ2-1, with 11 bases fitting TRBD2. Germline V lookup: CDR1 MNHNS, CDR2 SASEGT. J was trimmed by 6 bases and V by 4 bases; bases with no gene match: 8. CDR3 length: 16 residues.

V usage is TRBV5-1 and J usage is TRBJ1-3; the match to TRBD1 covers 7 bases. V lost 4 bases and J lost 2; bases outside the gene matches: 6. Germline CDR1 reads SGHRS; CDR2 reads YFSETQ. This CDR3 comprises 15 residues. CDR3 in DNA: TGCGCCAGCAGCGCAACCGGGACAGCTGGAAACACCATATATTTT. Translated: CASSATGTAGNTIYF.

This clone was seen a single time. One junction end disagrees with the germline gene, perhaps due to a read error. The CDR3: CANSEPGGDEQYF. The CDR3 DNA sequence: TGCGCCAACAGCGAGCCCGGGGGGGACGAGCAGTACTTC. The genes are TRBV5-1 and TRBJ2-7; 8 bases map to TRBD2. The CDR3 spans 13 residues. In germline, CDR1 is SGHRS, CDR2 YFSETQ. Supplemented by reference TRBV5-1 and TRBJ2-7, the full variable domain reads KAGVTQTPRYLIKTRGQQVTLSCSPISGHRSVSWYQQTPGQGLQFLFEYFSETQRNKGNFPGRFSGRQFSNSRSEMNVSTLELGDSALYLCANSEPGGDEQYFGPGTRLTVT.

By share, this clone ranks as medium-sized. This chain connects TRBV9 to TRBJ1-1; D is possibly TRBD1 (5 bases). Per germline, CDR1 SGDLS and CDR2 YYNGEE. Between the trimmed V and J ends, which lost 3 bases and 10 bases, there was a span of 25 bases. CDR3 length equals 16 residues. Written as DNA, the CDR3 is TGTGCCAGCAGCGCCGCCGCCGGGCCAGGGCAGTCAGTAGCTTTCTTT. Its translation is CASSAAAGPGQSVAFF.

This clone was recorded many times. This chain uses TRBV6-1 with TRBJ1-3; 12 bases fit TRBD1. This CDR3 has 18 amino acids. Germline CDR1 MNHNS, CDR2 SASEGT. Unmatched junction bases numbered 9, after V lost 3 bases and J lost 3 bases. DNA of the CDR3: TGTGCCAGCAGTGACCTCTACCGGGACAGGGGGCTTGGAAACACCATATATTTT. It codes for CASSDLYRDRGLGNTIYF.

The genes are TRBV5-4 and TRBJ2-4; TRBD1 matches at 7 bases. After removal of 1 base from V and 9 bases from J, the junction contained 7 bases not matched to a gene. Germline lookup yields CDR1 SGHNT and CDR2 YYREEE (reference sequence). This CDR3 has 14 residues. This chain's CDR3 is CASSLLTGDTIQYF. CDR3 in DNA: TGTGCCAGCAGCTTGTTAACAGGGGATACCATTCAGTACTTC.

CDR3 region: CASSPFYARGSNTDTQYF. CDR3 in DNA: TGTGCCAGCTCACCCTTTTACGCCAGGGGGTCCAACACAGATACGCAGTATTTT. The chain combines TRBV18 with TRBJ2-3; 7 nucleotides align to TRBD1. CDR1 is KGHSH, CDR2 LQKENI, per germline. The CDR3 spans 18 residues. The V and J ends lost 3 bases and 2 bases, in that order; junction bases with no gene match: 14.

This clone was seen only a few times. The rearrangement joins TRBV5-1 to TRBJ1-1, with D hard to call. The CDR3 is 17 residues long. V was shortened by 0 bases and J by 1 base, with 16 bases between the two germline ends. The germline gives CDR1 SGHRS, CDR2 YFSETQ. CDR3 sequence (DNA): TGCGCCAGCAGCTTGGCTCCGTGGGAGCCTAAGAACACTGAAGCTTTCTTT. Its protein is CASSLAPWEPKNTEAFF.

This chain joins TRBV19 and TRBJ2-5; D remains unclear. V lost 0 bases and J lost 5, with 4 bases in between. Germline CDR1 reads LNHDA; CDR2 reads SQIVND (reference sequence). The CDR3 contains 12 residues. DNA of the CDR3: TGTGCCAGTAGTATAGACGGGGAGACCCAGTACTTC. This codes for CASSIDGETQYF. Filled out from reference TRBV19 and TRBJ2-5, the complete variable domain reads DGGITQSPKYLFRKEGQNVTLSCEQNLNHDAMYWYRQDPGQGLRLIYYSQIVNDFQKGDIAEGYSVSREKKESFPLTVTSAQKNPTAFYLCASSIDGETQYFGPGTRLLVL.

The chain links TRBV7-3 to TRBJ2-3; 10 bases map to TRBD2. V was clipped by 1 base and J by 6 bases; unmatched bases: 4. This CDR3 spans 15 amino acids. The V gene's germline CDR1 is SGHTA and CDR2 FQGTGA. The CDR3: CASSLMSGRGDTQYF. The CDR3 region has the DNA TGTGCCAGCAGCTTAATGAGCGGGAGGGGGGATACGCAGTATTTT. Supplemented by reference TRBV7-3 and TRBJ2-3, the full variable domain reads GAGVSQTPSNKVTEKGKYVELRCDPISGHTALYWYRQSLGQGPEFLIYFQGTGAADDSGLPNDRFFAVRPEGSVSTLKIQRTERGDSAVYLCASSLMSGRGDTQYFGPGTRLTVL.

By share of the sample, this clone is medium-sized. The chain is built from TRBV16 and TRBJ1-1, with TRBD1 identical over 7 bases. Germline V gene sequence: CDR1 KGHSY, CDR2 FQNENV. Trimming took 2 bases from V and 1 from J; bases not matched to a gene: 1. CDR3 length: 14 residues. CDR3 region: CASSQGTANTEAFF. As DNA, the CDR3 is TGTGCCAGCAGCCAAGGGACAGCGAACACTGAAGCTTTCTTT.

The chain links TRBV13 to TRBJ2-7, with D tentatively TRBD2 (6 bases). V shed 3 bases and J shed 2 bases, with 11 bases lying between them. Germline assignment: CDR1 PRHDT and CDR2 FYEKMQ (reference sequence). There are 14 residues in the CDR3. CDR3 DNA: TGTGCCAGCAGCTTGAACACGGGAGCCTACGAGCAGTACTTC. Protein sequence: CASSLNTGAYEQYF.

The V and J genes are TRBV20-1 and TRBJ2-3; D ambiguous. V gave up 8 bases and J gave up 4 bases, with 10 bases separating them. The CDR3 is 11 amino acids. Germline CDR1 reads DFQATT; CDR2 reads SNEGSKA (reference sequence). Written as DNA, the CDR3 is TGCAGTTTAAGACTTGCAGATACGCAGTATTTT. This gives the protein CSLRLADTQYF.